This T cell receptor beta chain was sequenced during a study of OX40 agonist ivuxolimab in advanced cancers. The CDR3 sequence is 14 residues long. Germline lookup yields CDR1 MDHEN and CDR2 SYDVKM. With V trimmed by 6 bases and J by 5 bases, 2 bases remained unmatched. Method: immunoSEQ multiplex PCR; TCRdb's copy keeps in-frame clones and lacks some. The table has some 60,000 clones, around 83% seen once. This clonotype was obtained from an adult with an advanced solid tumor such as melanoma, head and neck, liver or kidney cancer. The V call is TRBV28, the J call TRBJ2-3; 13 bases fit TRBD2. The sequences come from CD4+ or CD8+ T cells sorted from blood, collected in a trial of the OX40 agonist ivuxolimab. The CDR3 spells CASRTSGGLDTQYF. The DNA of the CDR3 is TGTGCCAGCAGGACTAGCGGGGGGTTAGATACGCAGTATTTT. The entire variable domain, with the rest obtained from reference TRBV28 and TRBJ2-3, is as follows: DVKVTQSSRYLVKRTGEKVFLECVQDMDHENMFWYRQDPGLGLRLIYFSYDVKMKEKGDIPEGYSVSREKKERFSLILESASTNQTSMYLCASRTSGGLDTQYFGPGTRLTVL.